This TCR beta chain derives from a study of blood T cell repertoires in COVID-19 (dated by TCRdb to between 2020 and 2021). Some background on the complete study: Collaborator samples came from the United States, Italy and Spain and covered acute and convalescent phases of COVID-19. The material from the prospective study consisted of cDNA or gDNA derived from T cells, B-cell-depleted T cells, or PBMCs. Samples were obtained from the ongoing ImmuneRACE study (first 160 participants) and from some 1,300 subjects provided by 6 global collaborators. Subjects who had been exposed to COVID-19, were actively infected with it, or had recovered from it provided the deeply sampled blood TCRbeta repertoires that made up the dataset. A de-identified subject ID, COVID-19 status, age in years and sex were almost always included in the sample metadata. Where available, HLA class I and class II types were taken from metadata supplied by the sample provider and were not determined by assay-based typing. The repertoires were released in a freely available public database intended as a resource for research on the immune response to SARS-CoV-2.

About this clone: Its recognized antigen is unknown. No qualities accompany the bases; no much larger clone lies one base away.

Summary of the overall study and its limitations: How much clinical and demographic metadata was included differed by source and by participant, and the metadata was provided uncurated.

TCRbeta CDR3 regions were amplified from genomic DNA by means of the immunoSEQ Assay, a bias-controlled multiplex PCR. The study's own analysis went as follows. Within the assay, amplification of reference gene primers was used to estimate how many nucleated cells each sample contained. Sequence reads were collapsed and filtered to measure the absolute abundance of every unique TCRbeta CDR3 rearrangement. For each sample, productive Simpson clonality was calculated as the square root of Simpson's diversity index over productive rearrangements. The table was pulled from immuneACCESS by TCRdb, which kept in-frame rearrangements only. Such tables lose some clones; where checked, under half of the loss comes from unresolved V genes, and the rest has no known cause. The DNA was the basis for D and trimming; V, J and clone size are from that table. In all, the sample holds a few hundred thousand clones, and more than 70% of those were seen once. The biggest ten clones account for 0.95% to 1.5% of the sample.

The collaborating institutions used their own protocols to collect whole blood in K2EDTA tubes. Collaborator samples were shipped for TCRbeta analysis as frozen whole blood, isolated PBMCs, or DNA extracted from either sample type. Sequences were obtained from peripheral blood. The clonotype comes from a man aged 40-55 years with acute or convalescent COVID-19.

The DNA is as follows: TGTGCCAGCAGTGACTCTGGCAGGGGAACTGAAGCTTTCTTT. This translates into CASSDSGRGTEAFF. The sequence is built from TRBV6-4 and TRBJ1-1; possibly the D gene is TRBD1, per 6 matching bases. Trimming at the junction amounts to 0 bases on V and 5 bases on J, and the germline ends lie 10 bases apart. Inclusive of the bounding cysteine and phenylalanine, the CDR3 is 14 residues long. Only the CDR3 DNA stays, 42 bases, in frame from base 1. Looking up the germline V gene yields CDR1 MRHNA and CDR2 SNTAGT.